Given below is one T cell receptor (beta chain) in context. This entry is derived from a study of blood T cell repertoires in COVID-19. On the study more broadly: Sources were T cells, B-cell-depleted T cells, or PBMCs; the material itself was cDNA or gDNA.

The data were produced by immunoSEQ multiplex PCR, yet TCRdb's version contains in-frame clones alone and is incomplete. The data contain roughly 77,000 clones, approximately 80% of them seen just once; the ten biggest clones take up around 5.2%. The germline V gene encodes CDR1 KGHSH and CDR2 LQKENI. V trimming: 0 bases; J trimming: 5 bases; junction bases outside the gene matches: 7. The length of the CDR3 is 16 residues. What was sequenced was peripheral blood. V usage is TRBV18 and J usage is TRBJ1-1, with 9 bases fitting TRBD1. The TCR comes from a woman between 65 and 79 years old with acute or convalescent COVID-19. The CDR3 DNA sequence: TGTGCCAGCTCACCACCTACAGGGGGCGCTAAAACTGAAGCTTTCTTT. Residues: CASSPPTGGAKTEAFF.